Below, 6 T cell receptor beta chains from the same sample are listed, as sequenced in a study of primary melanoma T cells and metastatic recurrence. This table comes from immunoSEQ multiplex PCR, and its TCRdb copy is limited to in-frame clones, with some not included. The sample has 650 to 950 clones; 76% are singletons. The sequenced sample consisted of melanoma tumor tissue. These TCRs come from a human donor with melanoma.

This chain links TRBV7-2 with TRBJ2-2, with 8 nucleotides matching TRBD2. The trim removed 9 bases at V and 3 bases at J, leaving 6 bases unmatched. The germline V gene has CDR1 SGHTA and CDR2 FQGNSA. CDR3 size: 14 residues. CDR3 loop: CARIFSGDTGELFF. CDR3 in DNA: TGTGCCAGAATATTTAGCGGGGACACCGGGGAGCTGTTTTTT. The full variable domain, rest sourced from reference TRBV7-2 and TRBJ2-2, is GAGVSQSPSNKVTEKGKDVELRCDPISGHTALYWYRQSLGQGLEFLIYFQGNSAPDKSGLPSDRFSAERTGGSVSTLTIQRTQQEDSAVYLCARIFSGDTGELFFGEGSRLTVL.

This rearrangement joins TRBV28 to TRBJ2-1; TRBD1 might be the D (5 bases). Germline lookup yields CDR1 MDHEN and CDR2 SYDVKM. V was shortened by 1 base and J by 7 bases, with 8 bases between the two germline ends. This CDR3 contains 13 residues. The CDR3 DNA is TGTGCCAGCAGTTTATCTAGGGGTAATGAGCAGTTCTTC. It specifies CASSLSRGNEQFF.

The chain links TRBV23-1 to TRBJ2-7, with D possibly matching TRBD1 (5 bases). TRBV23-1 is recorded as an ORF, its role being uncertain. V gave up 2 bases and J gave up 1 base, with 15 bases separating them. The CDR3 is 16 amino acids. CDR3 protein: CASSQNRQGDSYEQYV. DNA of the CDR3: TGCGCCAGCAGTCAAAATCGGCAGGGTGATTCCTACGAGCAGTACGTC.

The rearrangement uses TRBV19 and TRBJ1-4; tentative D call: TRBD1 (5 bases). Germline lookup yields CDR1 LNHDA and CDR2 SQIVND (reference sequence). V lost 3 bases to trimming and J lost 5 bases, with 10 bases between them. The CDR3 covers 14 residues. CDR3 sequence: CASSMGWGNEKLFF. The CDR3 DNA is TGTGCCAGTAGTATGGGGTGGGGGAATGAAAAACTGTTTTTT.

The chain links TRBV28 to TRBJ1-2; D is possibly TRBD1 (6 bases). Between the trimmed V and J ends, which lost 3 bases and 5 bases, there was a span of 13 bases. This CDR3 is 14 amino acids long. CDR1 and CDR2 (germline): MDHEN, SYDVKM. In DNA form, the CDR3 reads TGTGCCAGCAGTTTCAGGCAGGGGATTTATGGCTACACCTTC. It specifies CASSFRQGIYGYTF.

V and J are TRBV5-1 and TRBJ2-1; D tentatively fits TRBD1 or TRBD2 (6 bases each). The CDR3 loop spans 14 amino acids. Germline V CDR1 and CDR2: SGHRS, YFSETQ. Trimming took 4 bases from V and 4 from J, leaving 12 bases between them. The CDR3 reads CASSTGALYNEQFF. The CDR3 DNA is TGCGCCAGCAGCACGGGGGCCTTATACAATGAGCAGTTCTTC.